This T cell receptor (beta chain) was recorded in a study of T cells in Graves' hyperthyroidism and ophthalmopathy. Study details: Peripheral blood samples were taken at initial diagnosis, prior to any treatment. Broader study findings: Peripheral blood also featured most of the thyroid clonotypes expanded above 0.001.

Authors of the study amplified TCR beta CDR3 regions from RNA transcripts. The HTBI set primed first-round TCR CDR3 RT-PCR. From the multiplex PCR reads, TCRdb called clonotypes with MiXCR, one entry per CDR3 protein. In the table there are approximately 370,000 distinct CDR3 sequences, about 15% of which are singletons. Ten or more counts support this clonotype. Its antigen is not identified. The CDR3 loop spans 15 amino acids. The V segment lost 6 bases and the J segment 9 bases; nucleotides outside the gene matches: 12. Exclusions: uncontrolled infection, other autoimmune disease, pregnancy, lactation. The source of the PBMCs was over 8.5 ml of fresh peripheral blood.

Sequenced sample: blood. V usage is TRBV12-3 or TRBV12-4 and J usage is TRBJ1-5, with 9 positions matching TRBD1. The receptor was derived from a woman aged 25 to 39 with Graves' hyperthyroidism. The CDR3 here is CASSPGTGSLLPQHF. The CDR3 region has the DNA TGTGCCAGCAGCCCCGGGACAGGGAGCCTACTGCCCCAGCATTTT.